The text below deals with one T cell receptor (beta chain). Libraries were prepared by immunoSEQ multiplex PCR; TCRdb keeps only in-frame clonotypes and omits some of them. Here the sample spans about 150,000 clones, roughly 93% being singletons. The germline CDR1 and CDR2 sequences are LNHDA and SQIVND (reference sequence). CDR3 length equals 15 residues. This sample is drawn from a study of control samples from healthy donors and cancer patients. The sequenced material came from blood. The chain couples TRBV19 to TRBJ1-6; 9 bases map to TRBD1. The sequence came from a man aged 50-59 years in good health. CDR3 sequence (DNA): TGTGTCGTGGCCAGGGACAGGGAACCGAATTCACCCCTCCACTTT. Amino acid sequence: CVVARDREPNSPLHF.